This T cell receptor (beta chain) was sequenced in a study of blood T cells in healthy people across ages. Points from the study as a whole: Comparison with aged donors showed that long-lived donors had more naive CD4+ cells and higher diversity.

The germline V gene has CDR1 LGHNA and CDR2 YNFKEQ. This CDR3 has 17 residues. J lost 0 bases, V lost 0 bases, and 5 bases had no gene match. This clonotype was found a few times. Its target is unknown. Alongside a J-beta primer mix, a sample-barcoded 5' primer served in a second PCR lasting about 7 to 11 cycles. TCRdb re-called the 5' RACE reads with MiXCR, one entry per CDR3 protein. In the table there are fewer than 2,000,000 distinct CDR3 sequences, about 32% of which are singletons. Sequencing input: blood. The sequence derives from a woman aged 30 to 39 in good health. The chain carries TRBV4-2 and TRBJ2-3; 8 nucleotides match TRBD1. CDR3 nucleotide sequence: TGTGCCAGCAGCCAAGAGCCGGACAGGGCTAGCACAGATACGCAGTATTTT. Translation: CASSQEPDRASTDTQYF.